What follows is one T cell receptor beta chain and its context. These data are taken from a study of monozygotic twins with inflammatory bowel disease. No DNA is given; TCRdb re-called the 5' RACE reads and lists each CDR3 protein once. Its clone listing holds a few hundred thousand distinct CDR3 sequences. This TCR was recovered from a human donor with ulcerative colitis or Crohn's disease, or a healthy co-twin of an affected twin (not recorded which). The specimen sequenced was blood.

This chain's CDR3 is CASSIDLEVRTDTQYF. The rearrangement uses TRBV19 and TRBJ2-3; TCRdb's assignment of TRBD2 cannot be checked, as there is no DNA. CDR3 length: 16 residues. The germline V gene has CDR1 LNHDA and CDR2 SQIVND (reference sequence).